The rows below give T cell receptor beta chains drawn from one sample of a study of blood T cell repertoires in COVID-19. Profiled with immunoSEQ multiplex PCR; TCRdb holds only in-frame clones, not every one. Of a few hundred thousand clones in the sample, over 75% were seen once. The sample comprised peripheral blood. All receptors derive from a human donor in a cohort sampled during active COVID-19. CDR3s include the opening cysteine and the closing phenylalanine or tryptophan. The D gene is left open where the match is weak. The size of a clone is reported for some rows only, either as once, few or many, or as a class for expanded clones.

abundance	v_gene	j_gene	d_gene	CDR3aa	CDR3nt
-	TRBV7-9	TRBJ1-1	TRBD1	CASLVGGQLTEAFF	TGTGCCAGCCTGGTGGGGGGACAGTTGACTGAAGCTTTCTTT
-	TRBV2	TRBJ2-7	-	CASTYLPEVYEQYF	TGTGCCAGCACCTACTTGCCCGAGGTCTACGAGCAGTACTTC
-	TRBV7-9	TRBJ1-3	TRBD1	CASSLGGTAGNTIYF	TGTGCCAGCAGCTTAGGAGGGACAGCTGGAAACACCATATATTTT
-	TRBV15	TRBJ1-2	TRBD1	CATSDSTGGWWGYTF	TGTGCCACCAGCGACTCGACAGGGGGTTGGTGGGGCTACACCTTC
-	TRBV10-2	TRBJ1-1	-	CASNKGEGTEAFF	TGCGCCAGCAATAAGGGAGAGGGCACTGAAGCTTTCTTT
-	TRBV24-1	TRBJ2-7	TRBD1	CATGQGARDEQYF	TGTGCCACCGGGCAGGGGGCGCGCGACGAGCAGTACTTC
-	TRBV13	TRBJ2-1	TRBD2	CASSLPPGLGGNEQFF	TGTGCCAGCAGTCTTCCCCCGGGACTAGGGGGCAATGAGCAGTTCTTC
-	TRBV27	TRBJ2-5	TRBD1	CASRKRTGGWTETQYF	TGTGCCAGCAGAAAGAGAACAGGGGGTTGGACAGAGACCCAGTACTTC
-	TRBV30	TRBJ2-7	-	CAWSERQSYEQYF	TGTGCCTGGTCTGAGAGGCAGTCCTACGAGCAGTACTTC
-	TRBV6-5	TRBJ1-4	-	CASQGATNEKLFF	TGTGCCAGCCAAGGGGCAACTAATGAAAAACTGTTTTTT
-	TRBV21-1	TRBJ2-1	-	CASRLVRGSYNEQFF	TGTGCCAGCAGGCTCGTCCGAGGCTCCTACAATGAGCAGTTCTTC
-	TRBV27	TRBJ1-6	TRBD1	CASSARDRGYNSPLHF	TGTGCCAGCAGTGCCCGGGACAGGGGATATAATTCACCCCTCCACTTT
-	TRBV19	TRBJ1-1	TRBD1	CASSIRDRLPLMTEAFF	TGTGCCAGTAGTATCAGGGACAGGCTACCACTAATGACTGAAGCTTTCTTT
-	TRBV5-4	TRBJ2-3	TRBD1	CASSSDRVSTDTQYF	TGTGCCAGCAGCTCGGACAGGGTTAGCACAGATACGCAGTATTTT
-	TRBV27	TRBJ1-1	-	CASSLSPSLRTEAFF	TGTGCCAGCAGTTTGAGTCCATCCCTGAGGACTGAAGCTTTCTTT
-	TRBV27	TRBJ1-4	-	CASSLKQGRANEKLFF	TGTGCCAGCAGTTTAAAGCAGGGGAGGGCTAATGAAAAACTGTTTTTT
-	TRBV7-8	TRBJ2-7	-	CASSLYGQHSYEQYF	TGTGCCAGCAGCTTATACGGACAGCACTCCTACGAGCAGTACTTC
-	TRBV29-1	TRBJ2-7	TRBD1	CSVVDREGEQYF	TGCAGCGTTGTTGACAGGGAAGGCGAGCAGTACTTC
-	TRBV6-5	TRBJ1-5	-	CASSYTRQNNQPQHF	TGTGCCAGCAGTTACACACGACAGAATAATCAGCCCCAGCATTTT
-	TRBV19	TRBJ1-4	TRBD1	CASSGNRGPEKLFF	TGTGCCAGTAGTGGAAACAGGGGGCCTGAAAAACTGTTTTTT
-	TRBV12-5	TRBJ1-1	-	CASGLKGVGAIRAFF	TGTGCTAGTGGTTTAAAGGGGGTGGGGGCAATCCGAGCTTTCTTT
-	TRBV12-3/TRBV12-4	TRBJ2-7	-	CASSLIRKGEQYF	TGTGCCAGCAGTTTAATCAGGAAAGGCGAGCAGTACTTC
-	TRBV30	TRBJ1-4	-	CALAGLGEKLFF	TGTGCCTTGGCGGGCCTAGGTGAAAAACTGTTTTTT
-	TRBV10-3	TRBJ2-3	TRBD2	CAISEPIKTSGGFTDTQYF	TGTGCCATCAGTGAGCCCATAAAGACTAGCGGGGGGTTCACAGATACGCAGTATTTT
-	TRBV2	TRBJ1-2	TRBD1	CASRSNRDRGMRDYGYTF	TGTGCCAGCCGATCGAACCGGGACAGGGGGATGAGGGACTATGGCTACACCTTC
once	TRBV6-5	TRBJ1-2	-	CASSLEQGVGGYTF	TGTGCCAGCAGTTTGGAACAGGGAGTTGGTGGCTACACCTTC
-	TRBV5-1	TRBJ1-2	-	CASRRDQSIYGYTF	TGCGCCAGCAGGCGGGACCAATCGATCTATGGCTACACCTTC
once	TRBV4-1	TRBJ2-2	TRBD2	CASARGGGTGELFF	TGCGCCAGCGCCCGGGGGGGTGGCACCGGGGAGCTGTTTTTT
-	TRBV7-2	TRBJ2-1	TRBD2	CASSLGTSDYNEQFF	TGTGCCAGCAGCTTAGGGACTAGCGACTACAATGAGCAGTTCTTC
once	TRBV27	TRBJ2-2	-	CASSLPGTNTGELFF	TGTGCCAGCAGTTTACCGGGGACGAACACCGGGGAGCTGTTTTTT
-	TRBV13	TRBJ1-5	-	CASSPGRGDQPQHF	TGTGCCAGCAGCCCGGGACGGGGGGATCAGCCCCAGCATTTT
-	TRBV24-1	TRBJ1-2	TRBD1	CATSDSAGGYGYTF	TGTGCCACCAGTGATTCCGCAGGGGGCTATGGCTACACCTTC
-	TRBV19	TRBJ1-2	-	CASSITGFRANYGYTF	TGTGCCAGTAGTATTACAGGTTTTAGGGCTAACTATGGCTACACCTTC
-	TRBV7-3	TRBJ2-7	-	CASSLTGTYEQYF	TGTGCCAGCAGCTTGACAGGTACCTACGAGCAGTACTTC
few	TRBV7-6	TRBJ2-1	-	CASSPGGLAYYNEQFF	TGTGCCAGCAGCCCCGGGGGGCTAGCGTATTACAATGAGCAGTTCTTC
-	TRBV30	TRBJ1-2	-	CAWSVQFGYTF	TGTGCCTGGAGTGTACAATTTGGCTACACCTTC
-	TRBV7-6	TRBJ1-1	-	CASSLYEDSEAFF	TGTGCCAGCAGCTTATATGAGGACAGTGAAGCTTTCTTT
-	TRBV11-2	TRBJ2-7	-	CASSLEVGQRNYEQYF	TGTGCCAGCAGCTTAGAGGTCGGCCAGAGGAACTACGAGCAGTACTTC
-	TRBV30	TRBJ2-1	TRBD2	CAWSGGLANEQFF	TGTGCCTGGAGTGGGGGACTAGCAAATGAGCAGTTCTTC
few	TRBV29-1	TRBJ1-2	-	CSVGQAHGYTF	TGCAGCGTTGGACAGGCCCATGGCTACACCTTC
-	TRBV6-2/TRBV6-3	TRBJ2-5	-	CASSNIGGQELETQYF	TGTGCCAGCAGTAATATCGGGGGGCAGGAGTTAGAGACCCAGTACTTC
-	TRBV7-3	TRBJ2-1	TRBD2	CASSVSGGSSYNEQFF	TGTGCCAGCAGCGTTAGCGGGGGGAGCTCCTACAATGAGCAGTTCTTC
-	TRBV5-5	TRBJ2-7	-	CASSFRTGDYEQYF	TGTGCCAGCAGCTTTAGGACGGGGGACTACGAGCAGTACTTC
-	TRBV3-1/TRBV3-2	TRBJ2-3	-	CASSQEQVLTQYF	TGTGCCAGCAGCCAAGAACAGGTTCTTACGCAGTATTTT
-	TRBV7-9	TRBJ1-3	-	CASSLGSAGRTIYF	TGTGCCAGCAGCTTAGGGTCGGCAGGTCGAACCATATATTTT